This T cell receptor beta chain was captured by sequencing in a study of type 1 regulatory T cells. In the study overall: This in vitro CD4 product, T-allo10, is enriched for Tr1 cells and alloantigen-specific. Study observations and caveats: Type 1 regulatory T cells had a more restricted TCR repertoire than non-type 1 regulatory T cells.

This clonotype showed up just a few times. Its antigen is not known. One entry per CDR3 protein results from TCRdb running MiXCR on the reads. This sample has about 71,000 distinct CDR3 sequences, with less than 25% found just once. This receptor was obtained from a human donor in good health. Sequenced: cultured type 1 regulatory T (Tr1) cells, either the whole culture or a sorted fraction (not recorded which).

CDR3 residues: CASRDGYQETQYF. DNA for the CDR3: TGCGCCAGCAGGGACGGCTATCAAGAGACCCAGTACTTC. V usage is TRBV5-1 and J usage is TRBJ2-5; no clear D gene. The CDR3 has 13 amino acids. The V end was cut by 5 bases, the J end by 2 bases, with 10 bases between. Germline V lookup: CDR1 SGHRS, CDR2 YFSETQ.